Below, 8 T cell receptor beta chains from the same sample are listed, as sequenced in a study of shared clonotypes between healthy human individuals. Naive-designated CD8 cells lacked CD45RO, were positively enriched for CCR7, and omitted terminally differentiated effector memory CD45RA+ cells. Repertoires were generated with immunoSEQ multiplex PCR, while TCRdb's copy carries only in-frame clones and drops some. The sample lists roughly 2,000,000 clones; 93% were seen once. Input material: naive CD8+ T cells from PBMCs. The receptors stem from a man between 18 and 35 years old in good health. Some clones in this sample may be carry-over from other donors' samples.

This clone appeared once. The J gene is TRBJ1-3, the V gene TRBV11-3; D not resolved. Germline V gene sequence: CDR1 SGHNT, CDR2 YENEEA. Between the trimmed V and J ends, which lost 5 bases and 0 bases, there was a span of 5 bases. The length of the CDR3 is 13 residues. The chain's CDR3 is CASSRTSGNTIYF. The CDR3 nucleotides read TGTGCCAGCAGCCGGACCTCTGGAAACACCATATATTTT.

The chain uses TRBV29-1 and TRBJ2-5, with unresolved D. Germline values: CDR1 SQVTM, CDR2 ANQGSEA. The V and J ends lost 0 bases and 3 bases respectively, with 14 bases between them. The CDR3 is 15 amino acids. The CDR3 sequence is CSVEDLHGREETQYF. The CDR3 nucleotides are TGCAGCGTTGAAGATCTTCATGGCAGAGAAGAGACCCAGTACTTC.

The V and J genes are TRBV27 and TRBJ2-2, with 9 positions matching TRBD1. V lost 6 bases to trimming and J lost 6 bases; unmatched junction nucleotides: 11. This CDR3 region has 16 residues. Germline CDR1 MNHEY, CDR2 SMNVEV (reference sequence). Written as DNA, the CDR3 is TGTGCCAGCAGCACCAAAGGACAGGGGATTGCCGGGGAGCTGTTTTTT. This sequence encodes CASSTKGQGIAGELFF.

J is TRBJ1-1 and V is TRBV5-1; D is unresolved. This CDR3 has 13 amino acids. The V end lost 0 bases, the J end lost 5 bases, and 8 bases lay between the germline ends. Germline CDR1 is SGHRS and CDR2 is YFSETQ. CDR3 sequence (DNA): TGCGCCAGCAGCTTGGTTGTGTCGACTGAAGCTTTCTTT. This codes for CASSLVVSTEAFF. The full variable domain, rest sourced from reference TRBV5-1 and TRBJ1-1, is KAGVTQTPRYLIKTRGQQVTLSCSPISGHRSVSWYQQTPGQGLQFLFEYFSETQRNKGNFPGRFSGRQFSNSRSEMNVSTLELGDSALYLCASSLVVSTEAFFGQGTRLTVV.

V and J are TRBV14 and TRBJ2-1, with TRBD2 matching over 8 bases. The length of the CDR3 is 16 residues. The germline V gene has CDR1 SGHDN and CDR2 FVKESK. V lost 4 bases and J lost 8; bases outside the gene matches: 13. The CDR3 reads CASSLLAQREWDEQFF. DNA of the CDR3: TGTGCCAGCAGCCTCCTTGCCCAGCGGGAGTGGGATGAGCAGTTCTTC.

The J gene is TRBJ1-2, the V gene TRBV28; no clear D. Germline CDR1 reads MDHEN; CDR2 reads SYDVKM. Trimming stripped 1 base from V and 7 bases from J, with 4 bases between. This CDR3 has 11 amino acids. This CDR3 reads CASSLLGGYTF. The CDR3 DNA reads TGTGCCAGCAGTTTATTGGGTGGCTACACCTTC.

The chain joins TRBV19 to TRBJ2-5; a weak D match, TRBD1 (7 bases). Germline CDR1 reads LNHDA; CDR2 reads SQIVND (reference sequence). There are 16 residues in the CDR3. The V end was cut by 5 bases, the J end by 2 bases, with 18 bases between. CDR3: CASSPDREAVQETQYF. In DNA form, the CDR3 reads TGTGCCAGTAGTCCCGACAGGGAGGCTGTACAAGAGACCCAGTACTTC.

About this clone: The sample has other DNA sequences that encode this CDR3 too. Written as DNA, the CDR3 is TGTGCCAGCAGCGTGGCCCGGGACAGCTCCTACAATGAGCAGTTCTTC. Protein product: CASSVARDSSYNEQFF. V is TRBV9 and J is TRBJ2-1; 7 nucleotides line up with TRBD1. J was trimmed by 0 bases and V by 2 bases; bases with no gene match: 5. The germline CDR1 and CDR2 sequences are SGDLS and YYNGEE. The CDR3 runs to 16 residues.